This TCR beta chain derives from a study of blood T cell repertoires in COVID-19. On the study more broadly: Cohort 3 recovery required two negative PCRs, clearance, or symptom resolution. Sites in the United States, Italy and Spain provided acute and convalescent COVID-19 samples.

Original analysis: Nucleated cell number was recorded as an estimate derived from reference gene primer amplification. Sequencing used immunoSEQ multiplex PCR; TCRdb keeps in-frame clones, though not all of them. Clone size and V and J calls were adopted from that table, with D and trimming inferred from the DNA. Of a few hundred thousand clones listed, about 90% were seen once; the top ten hold about 1.9%. Those enrolled, adults aged roughly 18 to 90 years, came from some 23 US areas. CDR1 and CDR2 from the germline V gene are LNHDA and SQIVND (reference sequence). Deletions cut 5 bases from V and 4 bases from J, with 12 bases between. This CDR3 is 13 amino acids long.

The chain couples TRBV19 to TRBJ2-7, with a weak D call TRBD1 (6 bases). This clonotype was sampled from a man aged 35 to 55 in a cohort exposed to, infected with or recovered from COVID-19 (not recorded which). Sequencing was performed on PBMCs or T cells enriched from blood (not recorded which). CDR3 nucleotides: TGTGCCAGTAGTCCCCAAGGGGGTTACGAGCAGTACTTC. Amino acids: CASSPQGGYEQYF.